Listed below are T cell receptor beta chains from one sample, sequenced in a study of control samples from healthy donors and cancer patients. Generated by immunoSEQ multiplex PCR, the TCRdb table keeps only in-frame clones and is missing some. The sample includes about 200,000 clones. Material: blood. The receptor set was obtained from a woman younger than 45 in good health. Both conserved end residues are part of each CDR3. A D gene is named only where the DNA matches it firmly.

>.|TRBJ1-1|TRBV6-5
TGTGCCAGCAGTTACGGGGCCCGAAAGAGAGCTTTCTTT
CASSYGARKRAFF
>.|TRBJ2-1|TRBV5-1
TGCGCCAGCAGCTTGGTACAGACCTACAATGAGCAGTTCTTC
CASSLVQTYNEQFF
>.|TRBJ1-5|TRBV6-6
TGTGCCAGCGAACAGGGAGTCTTCAATCAGCCCCAGCATTTT
CASEQGVFNQPQHF
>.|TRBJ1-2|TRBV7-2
TGTGCCAGCAGCTTATATGAGGGGCAAAGTGGCTACACCTTC
CASSLYEGQSGYTF
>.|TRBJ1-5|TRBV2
TGTGCCAGCAGTGGGCAGGGGTTAAGCAATCAGCCCCAGCATTTT
CASSGQGLSNQPQHF
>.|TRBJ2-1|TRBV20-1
TGCAGTGCTAGAAGGGGCAATGAGCAGTTCTTC
CSARRGNEQFF
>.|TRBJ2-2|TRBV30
TGTGCCTGGAGTGGCCAAGGGAACACCGGGGAGCTGTTTTTT
CAWSGQGNTGELFF
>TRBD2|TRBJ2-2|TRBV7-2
TGTGCCAGCAGCTTGGCGGGACTAGGTGTAGGCGGGGAGCTGTTTTTT
CASSLAGLGVGGELFF
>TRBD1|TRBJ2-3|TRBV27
TGTGCCAGCAGTTTACTGGACAGGACAGATACGCAGTATTTT
CASSLLDRTDTQYF
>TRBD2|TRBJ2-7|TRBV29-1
TGCAGCGTTTCCCCTCTAGCGGGGGAAGGAGGCGGCGAGCAGTACTTC
CSVSPLAGEGGGEQYF
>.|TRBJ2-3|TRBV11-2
TGTGCCAGCAGCTTAGTCCTATTGACTACAGATACGCAGTATTTT
CASSLVLLTTDTQYF
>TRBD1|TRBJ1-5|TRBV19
TGTGCCAGTAGTATTGGGGACAGGGGACGAGAAATCAATCAGCCCCAGCATTTT
CASSIGDRGREINQPQHF
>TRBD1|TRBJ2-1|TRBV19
TGTGCCAGTAGTCTCACAGGGGGTGATGAGCAGTTCTTC
CASSLTGGDEQFF
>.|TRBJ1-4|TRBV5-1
TGCGCCAGCAGCTTGAATATAGGGTTAGAAAAACTGTTTTTT
CASSLNIGLEKLFF
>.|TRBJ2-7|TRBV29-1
TGCAGCGTACAAACAGTGGGGGAAATAGGGCAGTACTTC
CSVQTVGEIGQYF
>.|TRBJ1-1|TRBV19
TGTGCCAGTAGACGGGCCTCGAACACTGAAGCTTTCTTT
CASRRASNTEAFF
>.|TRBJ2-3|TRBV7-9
TGTGCCAGCAGCTCAGTCGCTTGGACAGACACAGATACGCAGTATTTT
CASSSVAWTDTDTQYF
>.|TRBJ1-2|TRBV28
TGTGCCAGCAGTTTAGATAAGCCTAACTATGGCTACACCTTC
CASSLDKPNYGYTF